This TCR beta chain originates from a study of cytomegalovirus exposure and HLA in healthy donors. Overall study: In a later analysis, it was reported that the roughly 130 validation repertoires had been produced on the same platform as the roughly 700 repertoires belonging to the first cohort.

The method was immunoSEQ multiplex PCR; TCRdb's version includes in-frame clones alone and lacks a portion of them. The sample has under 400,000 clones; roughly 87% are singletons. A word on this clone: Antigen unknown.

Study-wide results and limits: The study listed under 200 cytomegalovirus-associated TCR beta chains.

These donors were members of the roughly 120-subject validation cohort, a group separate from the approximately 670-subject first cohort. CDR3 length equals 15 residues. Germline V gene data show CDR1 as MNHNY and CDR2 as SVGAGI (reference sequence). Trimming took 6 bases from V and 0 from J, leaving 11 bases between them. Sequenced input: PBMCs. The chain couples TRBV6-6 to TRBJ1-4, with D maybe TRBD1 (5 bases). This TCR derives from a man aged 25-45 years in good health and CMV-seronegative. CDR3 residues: CASRRDSATNEKLFF. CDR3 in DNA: TGTGCCAGCAGACGAGACAGTGCAACTAATGAAAAACTGTTTTTT.